This T cell receptor (beta chain) emerged from a study of OX40 agonist ivuxolimab in advanced cancers. Whole-study context: Ivuxolimab, which is an agonistic anti-OX40 (CD134) antibody, was administered to the patients.

Anyone with autoimmune disease history or systemic immunosuppression was excluded. The CDR3 extends over 16 amino acids. The V end lost 2 bases, the J end lost 6 bases, and 16 bases lay between the germline ends. CDR1 and CDR2 (germline): SGHAT, FQNNGV. The repertoire was sequenced with immunoSEQ multiplex PCR; TCRdb's copy has only in-frame clones and lacks some. The sample has about 35,000 clones, about four fifths seen once. The TCR was taken from an adult with an advanced solid tumor such as melanoma, head and neck, liver or kidney cancer. The sequencing here drew on CD4+ or CD8+ T cells sorted from blood, taken in a trial of the OX40 agonist ivuxolimab. The V gene is TRBV11-2, the J gene TRBJ2-2, with D possibly being TRBD1 or TRBD2 (6 bases each). The CDR3 region has the DNA TGTGCCAGCAGCTTATATGGGGGGCGAAGGGCCGGGGAGCTGTTTTTT. Protein product: CASSLYGGRRAGELFF.